Listed here are 17 T cell receptor beta chains from one sample, sequenced in a study of immune heterogeneity within non-small cell lung tumors. Template input, which was bulk tumor genomic DNA, totaled roughly 650 ng per sample. From each primary tumor, several far-apart biopsies were obtained during surgery. The patients were newly diagnosed with non-small cell lung cancer, had not been treated, and had curative surgery. TCR beta CDR3 was amplified by multiplex PCR, first round nine to eleven cycles, 32 V and 13 J primers. MiXCR, applied by TCRdb to the multiplex PCR reads, yields one record per CDR3 protein. The profile shows about 23,000 distinct CDR3 sequences, 27% of them singletons. The sample was lung tumor tissue. The receptors derive from a man aged 35 to 55 with non-small cell lung cancer.

For this clonotype: A much bigger clone sits one base away, suggesting this may be a read error. The rearrangement links TRBV11-1 to TRBJ2-7; D uncertain. Germline-derived CDR1 and CDR2 are SGHAT and FQDESV (reference sequence). The CDR3 is 16 residues long. The CDR3 nucleotides are TGTGCCAGCGGCTTAGCCCCCTCCCACAACTCCTACGAGCAGTACTTC. Translating it yields CASGLAPSHNSYEQYF.

This clonotype was seen a handful of times. The rearrangement uses TRBV10-2 and TRBJ2-2; D is possibly TRBD1 or TRBD2 (5 bases each). The CDR3 totals 13 residues. Germline lookup yields CDR1 WSHSY and CDR2 SAAADI. Between the trimmed V and J ends, which lost 3 bases and 7 bases, there was a span of 9 bases. CDR3 sequence: CASSEQAGGELFF. The DNA of the CDR3 is TGCGCCAGCAGTGAACAGGCGGGCGGGGAGCTGTTTTTT.

With respect to this clonotype: This likely comes from a read error, as the CDR3 has no conserved phenylalanine or tryptophan at its end. The V and J genes are TRBV12-3 or TRBV12-4 and TRBJ1-1; 11 bases fit TRBD1. Trimming removed 6 bases from V and 6 bases from J; junction bases left unmatched: 6. This CDR3 spans 14 amino acids. The CDR3 loop reads CASRRTGGLSEAFL. The CDR3 DNA reads TGTGCCAGCAGACGGACAGGGGGCTTGTCTGAAGCTTTCCTT.

As regards this clonotype: One junction end does not reproduce the germline sequence, and a read error may be involved. The V call is TRBV30, the J call TRBJ2-1; 11 nucleotides align to TRBD1. CDR1 GTSNPN and CDR2 SVGIG come from the germline V gene (reference sequence). The CDR3 covers 14 residues. CDR3 bases: TGTACCTGGACCGGACAGGGGGCTGTGAATGAGCAGTTCTTC. It translates to CTWTGQGAVNEQFF. Based on the CDR3 plus reference TRBV30 and TRBJ2-1, the full variable domain is SQTIHQWPATLVQPVGSPLSLECTVEGTSNPNLYWYRQAAGRGLQLLFYSVGIGQISSEVPQNLSASRPQDRQFILSSKKLLLSDSGFYLCTWTGQGAVNEQFFGPGTRLTVL.

This clonotype was seen a handful of times. The chain has TRBV2 and TRBJ1-1, with a possible D match to TRBD1 (5 bases). CDR1 is SNHLY, CDR2 FYNNEI, per germline. The ends were cut back, 4 bases at V and 1 base at J, with 10 bases in the middle. The CDR3 runs 14 residues. The CDR3 sequence is CASSGGRSNTEAFF. DNA for the CDR3: TGTGCCAGCAGTGGGGGCAGGTCGAACACTGAAGCTTTCTTT.

This clonotype rates as medium-sized. This chain joins TRBV27 and TRBJ2-5; 8 bases match TRBD1. The V gene's germline CDR1 is MNHEY and CDR2 SMNVEV (reference sequence). This CDR3 has 16 residues. The V gene end was trimmed by 5 bases and the J gene end by 4 bases; junction bases not matched to a gene: 12. The CDR3 sequence: CASSNGQGEGGETQYF. The CDR3 nucleotides read TGTGCCAGCAGTAACGGACAGGGTGAAGGGGGAGAGACCCAGTACTTC.

The genes are TRBV5-6 and TRBJ2-6; 8 bases are shared with TRBD1. The V and J ends lost 6 bases and 7 bases, in that order; junction bases with no gene match: 3. The CDR3 extends over 13 amino acids. Germline CDR1 is SGHDT and CDR2 is YYEEEE. DNA for the CDR3: TGTGCCAGCAACGACAGGGGAGCCAACGTCCTGACTTTC. Amino acid sequence: CASNDRGANVLTF.

This clonotype occurred a few times. A read error may explain this, as a much larger clone is one base away. The chain has TRBV6-1 and TRBJ1-1; D gene ambiguous. The V gene's germline CDR1 is MNHNS and CDR2 SASEGT. The CDR3 is 14 residues long. V was clipped by 10 bases and J by 1 base, with 16 bases between them. The DNA for the CDR3 is TGTGCCATCAGAGTCGAAAGGGCGAACACTGAAGCTTTCTTT. Its translation is CAIRVERANTEAFF.

V usage is TRBV7-9 and J usage is TRBJ2-1, with D unresolved. V lost 5 bases to trimming and J lost 8 bases, with 10 bases between them. Germline V lookup: CDR1 SEHNR, CDR2 FQNEAQ (reference sequence). The CDR3 length is 12 residues. CDR3 DNA: TGTGCCAGCAGCCTGGTTTGGGATGAGCAGTTCTTC. Translation: CASSLVWDEQFF.

Points on this clonotype: A clone one base away is much larger, so this may be a read error. The chain joins TRBV27 to TRBJ2-1; the match to TRBD1 covers 7 bases. Per the germline V gene, CDR1 is MNHEY and CDR2 is SMNVEV (reference sequence). This CDR3 spans 16 amino acids. The CDR3 nucleotides read TGTGCCAGCAACTTCAGGGGGACAGTCATCCGAGGTGAGCAGTTTTTC. Translated: CASNFRGTVIRGEQFF.

This clonotype was seen a few times. The chain uses TRBV7-9 and TRBJ2-7; 7 nucleotides match TRBD2. Germline assignment: CDR1 SEHNR and CDR2 FQNEAQ (reference sequence). There are 15 residues in the CDR3. Trimming took 5 bases from V and 1 from J; bases not matched to a gene: 8. The CDR3 loop is CASSHGTMLSYEQYF. CDR3 sequence (DNA): TGTGCCAGCAGCCACGGGACTATGCTTTCCTACGAGCAGTACTTC.

This clonotype has more than one count but fewer than ten. V gene TRBV5-6 combines with J gene TRBJ2-7; D remains ambiguous. Germline V gene sequence: CDR1 SGHDT, CDR2 YYEEEE. The CDR3 runs 14 residues. V gave up 2 bases and J gave up 0 bases, with 9 bases separating them. CDR3 sequence reads: CASSFQSLSYEQYF. As DNA, the CDR3 is TGTGCCAGCAGCTTTCAATCCCTCTCCTACGAGCAGTACTTC.

In its sample, this clonotype was seen once. It may be a read error: a sequence one base away is much more abundant. The V and J genes are TRBV10-3 and TRBJ2-7; D possibly corresponds to TRBD2 (7 bases). The germline V gene encodes CDR1 ENHRY and CDR2 SYGVKD. Trimming shortened V by 10 bases and J by 2 bases, and 24 bases separated the two germline ends. The CDR3 has 16 residues. The CDR3 region is CATEGGSRGTTYEQYF. CDR3 in DNA: TGTGCCACCGAGGGGGGTTCTAGGGGGACTACCTACGAGCAGTACTTC.

In its sample, this clonotype is medium-sized. The CDR3 sequence is CASSPRGPKETQYF. Written as DNA, the CDR3 is TGTGCCAGCAGCCCCAGAGGGCCGAAAGAGACCCAGTACTTC. The chain couples TRBV11-3 to TRBJ2-5, with a possible D match to TRBD2 (5 bases). Trimming took 5 bases from V and 3 from J, leaving 13 bases between them. This CDR3 is 14 amino acids long. Germline V gene data show CDR1 as SGHNT and CDR2 as YENEEA.

This clonotype appeared many times. V and J are TRBV7-8 and TRBJ1-3, with TRBD1 as a possible D gene (5 bases). Per germline, CDR1 SGHVS and CDR2 FQNEAQ. Trimming took 9 bases from V and 0 from J, leaving 18 bases between them. The CDR3 consists of 16 residues. This chain's CDR3 is CASRKTRQTSGNTIYF. DNA for the CDR3: TGTGCCAGTAGAAAGACAAGACAGACCTCTGGAAACACCATATATTTT.

The sample holds many counts of this clonotype. The chain uses TRBV12-3 or TRBV12-4 and TRBJ2-2; TRBD2 is a possible D gene (6 bases). The CDR3 loop spans 14 amino acids. Trimming took 6 bases from V and 4 from J, leaving 12 bases between them. In DNA, the CDR3 is TGTGCCAGCAGCCAGGGAGGAGGCACCGGGGAGCTGTTTTTT. This translates into CASSQGGGTGELFF.

The gene calls are TRBV10-2 and TRBJ1-5; D is uncertain. This CDR3 contains 15 residues. In germline, CDR1 is WSHSY, CDR2 SAAADI. Trimming cost V 1 base and J 4 bases, with 11 bases left between them. CDR3 amino acids: CASSEWGSGNQPQHF. The DNA for the CDR3 is TGCGCCAGCAGTGAGTGGGGTTCGGGGAATCAGCCCCAGCATTTT.